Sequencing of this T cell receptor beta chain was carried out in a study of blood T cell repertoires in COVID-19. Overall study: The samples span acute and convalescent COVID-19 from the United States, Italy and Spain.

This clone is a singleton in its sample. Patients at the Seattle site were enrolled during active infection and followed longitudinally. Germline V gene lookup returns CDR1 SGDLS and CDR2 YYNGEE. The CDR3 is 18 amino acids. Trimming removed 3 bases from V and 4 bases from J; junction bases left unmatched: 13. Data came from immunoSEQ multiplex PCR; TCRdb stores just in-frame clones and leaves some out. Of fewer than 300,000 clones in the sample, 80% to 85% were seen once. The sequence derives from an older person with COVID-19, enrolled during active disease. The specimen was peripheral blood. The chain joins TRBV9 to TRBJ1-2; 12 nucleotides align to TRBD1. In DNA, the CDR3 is TGTGCCAGCAGCGCCTCCGGGACAGGGGGCTCGTGGGGCTATGGCTACACCTTC. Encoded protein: CASSASGTGGSWGYGYTF.